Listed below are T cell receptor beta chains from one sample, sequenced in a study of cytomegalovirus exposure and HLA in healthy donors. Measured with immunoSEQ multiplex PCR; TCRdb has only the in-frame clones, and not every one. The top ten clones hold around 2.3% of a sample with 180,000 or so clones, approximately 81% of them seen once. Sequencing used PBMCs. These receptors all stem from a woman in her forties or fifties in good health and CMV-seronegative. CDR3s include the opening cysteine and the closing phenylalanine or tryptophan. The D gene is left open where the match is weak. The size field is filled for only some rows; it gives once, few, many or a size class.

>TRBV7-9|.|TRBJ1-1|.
TGTGCCAGCAGCCTCGGGTCGGGGGGGACGAAAGCTTTCTTT
CASSLGSGGTKAFF
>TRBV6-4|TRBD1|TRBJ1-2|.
TGTGCCAGCAGTGGCTCGCGACAGGGCGGGGGCTACACCTTC
CASSGSRQGGGYTF
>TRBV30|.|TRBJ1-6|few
TGTGCCTGGAGTTCGCCCTGGGCCGCAGCCAATTCACCCCTCCACTTT
CAWSSPWAAANSPLHF
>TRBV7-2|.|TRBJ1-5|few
TGTGCCAGCAGCTTAACTTACAATCAGCCCCAGCATTTT
CASSLTYNQPQHF
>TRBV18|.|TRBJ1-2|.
TGTGCCAGCTCACCAGAGACGGGAAACTATGGCTACACCTTC
CASSPETGNYGYTF
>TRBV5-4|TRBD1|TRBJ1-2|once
TGTGCCAGCAGCACCGGGACAGAGCTATATGGCTACACCTTC
CASSTGTELYGYTF
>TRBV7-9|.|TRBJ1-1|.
TGTTCCAGCAGCTTCGAAACTTTGAACACTGAAGCTTTCTTT
CSSSFETLNTEAFF
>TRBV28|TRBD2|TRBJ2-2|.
TGTGCCAGCAGTTTGCCGGGACTAGGGGTCACCGGGGAGCTGTTTTTT
CASSLPGLGVTGELFF
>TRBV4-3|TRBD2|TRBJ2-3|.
TGCGCCAGCAGCCAAGAACTAGCGGGAGGCACAGATACGCAGTATTTT
CASSQELAGGTDTQYF
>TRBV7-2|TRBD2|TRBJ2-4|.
TGTGCCAGCAGCCATGGGACTAGCGGGGGGACAAACATTCAGTACTTC
CASSHGTSGGTNIQYF
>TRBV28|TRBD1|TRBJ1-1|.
TGTGCCAGCAAAGGGACAGGGGGTAACACTGAAGCTTTCTTT
CASKGTGGNTEAFF
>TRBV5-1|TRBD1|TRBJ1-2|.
TGCGCCAGCAGCACGGACAGGGGCAACTATGGCTACACCTTC
CASSTDRGNYGYTF
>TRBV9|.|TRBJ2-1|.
TGTGCCAGCAGCCCCCGAGACTCTAGCTCCTACAATGAGCAGTTCTTC
CASSPRDSSSYNEQFF
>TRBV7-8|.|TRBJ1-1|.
TGTGCCAGCAGCTTCGACAGGCCCTTAGGGGGTGAAGCTTTCTTT
CASSFDRPLGGEAFF
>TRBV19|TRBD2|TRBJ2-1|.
TGTGCCAGTAGTTTTGCCGGGACTAGCGGATACAATGAGCAGTTCTTC
CASSFAGTSGYNEQFF
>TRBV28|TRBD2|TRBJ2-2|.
TGTGCCAGCAGTCCATCAGCGGGGGGCACCGGGGAGCTGTTTTTT
CASSPSAGGTGELFF
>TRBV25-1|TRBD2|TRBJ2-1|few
TGTGCCAGCAGTGATTCGGGGGGATCCCGGGAGGGCCAGAGGGTGTTCTTC
CASSDSGGSREGQRVFF
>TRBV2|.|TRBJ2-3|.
TGTGCCAGCAGTCCCGGGACATTTTATGTGGGTAAGGACGAGTTGGCGTCCGCAGATACGCAGTATTTT
CASSPGTFYVGKDELASADTQYF
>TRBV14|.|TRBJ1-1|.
TGTGCCAGCAGCCAGGCCGGGACAATGAACACTGAAGCTTTCTTT
CASSQAGTMNTEAFF
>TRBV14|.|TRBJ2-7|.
TGTGCCAGCAGCCAAGAATTGGGCAGAAAATCCTACGAGCAGTACTTC
CASSQELGRKSYEQYF
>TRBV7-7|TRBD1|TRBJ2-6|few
TGTGCTAGCAGCCTTACCGGGACAGGGACCGGGGCCAACGTCCTGACTTTC
CASSLTGTGTGANVLTF
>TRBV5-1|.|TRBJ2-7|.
TGCGCCAGCAGCCGCGGGGGCGGGAGTAACGACGAGCAGTACTTC
CASSRGGGSNDEQYF
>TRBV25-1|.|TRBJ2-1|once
TGTGCCAGCAGTGATCCACCACACTACAATGAGCAGTTCTTC
CASSDPPHYNEQFF
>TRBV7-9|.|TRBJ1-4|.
TGTGCCAGCAGCTTAACACAGGGCGCTAATGAAAAACTGTTTTTT
CASSLTQGANEKLFF
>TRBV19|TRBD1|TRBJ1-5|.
TGTGCCAGCAACCGGGGACAGCGCAATCAGCCCCAGCATTTT
CASNRGQRNQPQHF
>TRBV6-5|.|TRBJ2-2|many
TGTGCCAGCAGTTGGGCGGGTGTAACCGGGGAGCTGTTTTTT
CASSWAGVTGELFF
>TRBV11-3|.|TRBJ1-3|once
TGTGCCAGCTCTAGTGGTCCAGACTCTGGAAACACCATATATTTT
CASSSGPDSGNTIYF
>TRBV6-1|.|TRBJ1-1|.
TGTGCCAGCAGCGGGACACCGGGCCGAGGTGAAGCTTTCTTT
CASSGTPGRGEAFF
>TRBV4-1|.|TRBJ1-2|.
TGCGCCAGCAGCCAAGAGCAGGGGCGGGACTATGGCTACACCTTC
CASSQEQGRDYGYTF